This TCR beta chain emerged from a study of shared clonotypes between healthy human individuals (dated by TCRdb to 2018 to 2021). Notes on the research overall: A few men and a couple of women, aged 18 to 49 years, made up the cohort. Blood TCR repertoires of four to six healthy adults were deeply sequenced to estimate repertoire size and the extent of clonotype sharing between individuals. Leukapheresis yielded between about 0.85 and 9.5 billion PBMCs per donor. To increase sequencing depth and limit assay-specific biases, different laboratories used diverse techniques to prepare libraries and sequence TCR repertoires. For each donor, three plates each were used for CD4 naive and CD4 memory, two plates were used for CD8 naive, and one plate was used for CD8 memory. The study at large found these results: Across four donors, approximately 4.6% of naive CD4, over 3% of naive CD8, 2% to 2.5% of memory CD4, and approximately 0.42% of memory CD8 clonotypes were shared. Because the study included only a small number of donors, the genetic and exposure-history diversity represented was limited. Only blood was sampled, and tissue TCR repertoires likely differ from those in blood. Incomplete sequencing was indicated by rarefaction of sorted-subset datasets, despite the large sequencing depth. Pairwise subsampling led to the expectation that sequencing depth would affect the degree of clonotype sharing among donors. Naive subsets generally had larger estimated clonotype richness than memory subsets did. Clonotypes shared by all four sorted-subset donors showed higher generation probabilities than non-shared clonotypes.

Deletion took 0 bases off V and 0 bases off J, with a span of 5 bases between the germline ends. From a lookup of the germline V gene, CDR1 and CDR2 are ENHRY and SYGVKD. There are 15 amino acids in the CDR3, from cysteine to phenylalanine inclusive. Kept here is only the CDR3 DNA, which spans 45 bases and is read in frame from base 1. Details on this clone: It has no known antigen specificity. Per-base quality was not reported, and no clone a single base away is much larger than it.

Using the deep immunoSEQ assay, TCR CDR3 regions were amplified from genomic DNA by multiplex PCR. Extracted genomic DNA from each cell subset was distributed evenly across all wells of several immunoSEQ 96-well plates, and each plate was treated as a replicate. Each replicate PCR for sorted subsets received approximately 220 ng genomic DNA, equal to roughly 30,000 T cell genomes. Purified libraries were quantified with a Qubit 3.0 fluorometer, sized on a Bioanalyzer 2100, and re-quantified with the KAPA Library Quantification kit. A separate single-read 150-cycle Illumina NextSeq 550 flow cell was used to sequence each immunoSEQ 96-well plate. Per the authors' processing: The immunoSEQ output contained only junctional sequences without quality scores, so filtering could not match that applied to full-length reads. Sequences were annotated with PyIR, a Python wrapper for IgBLAST v1.9, and V/J genes and CDR3 were assigned using IMGT germline references. Reads with weak V/J assignments (E-value above 1e-6), missing CDR3, stop codons, out-of-frame junctions, or ambiguous translated residues were removed. A V3J clonotype was defined by an identical inferred V gene, J gene, and CDR3 amino acid sequence. The percentage overlap between two repertoires was calculated by dividing the number of shared unique clonotypes by the size of the smaller repertoire. Richness of each repertoire was evaluated using RTK rarefaction, the Chao1 estimator, and Recon v2.1 estimates of unobserved clonotypes. Generation probabilities were computed with OLGA for all TCRbeta clonotypes obtained by the gDNA method from several donors. The immuneACCESS repertoire file appears here via TCRdb, limited to in-frame rearrangements. These files lack a portion of the clones; in checked studies, under half of the deficit traces to unresolved V genes, and the cause of the others is not known. V, J and clone size derive from that table, while D and trimming were established from the DNA sequence. In all, the sample holds 1.4 million or so clones, and approximately 98.5% of those were seen once. Approximately 0.4% of the sample rests with the top ten.

The donors were healthy, HIV-negative adults with no recently reported acute infections or vaccinations. All donors were Caucasian adults living in Nashville, Tennessee, USA. CD4+ T cells were enriched by magnetic negative selection, after which naive cells were positively selected on CD45RA and the negative fraction was taken as the memory subset. Blood was collected by leukapheresis, and PBMCs were isolated by Ficoll-Histopaque density gradient centrifugation and then cryopreserved in liquid nitrogen vapor phase. Analytical flow cytometry was used to check the purity and quantity of every magnetically sorted T cell population. From each sorted fraction, genomic DNA was isolated and quantified by UV absorbance on a Nanodrop 2000c.

The sequence links TRBV10-3 to TRBJ1-4, with the D gene call left open. The sample consisted of naive CD4+ T cells sorted from blood. The sample's cell subset or site label, decoded: CD45RA+ positively selected. The receptor was isolated from a man aged 30 to 39 in good health. The DNA sequence is TGTGCCATCAGTGAGTCTATGGCAACTAATGAAAAACTGTTTTTT. The translation is CAISESMATNEKLFF.